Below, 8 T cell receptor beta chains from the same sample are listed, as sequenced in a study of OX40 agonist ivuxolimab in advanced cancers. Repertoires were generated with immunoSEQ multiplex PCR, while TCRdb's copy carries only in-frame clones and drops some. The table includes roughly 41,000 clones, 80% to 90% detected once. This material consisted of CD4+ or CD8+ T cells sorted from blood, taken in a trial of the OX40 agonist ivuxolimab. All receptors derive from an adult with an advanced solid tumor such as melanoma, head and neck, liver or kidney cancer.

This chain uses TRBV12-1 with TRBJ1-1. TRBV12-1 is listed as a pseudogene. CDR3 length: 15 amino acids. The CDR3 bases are TGTGCCAGCAGCCAAACCGATGTGGGGAGCACTGAAGCTTTCTTT. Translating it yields CASSQTDVGSTEAFF.

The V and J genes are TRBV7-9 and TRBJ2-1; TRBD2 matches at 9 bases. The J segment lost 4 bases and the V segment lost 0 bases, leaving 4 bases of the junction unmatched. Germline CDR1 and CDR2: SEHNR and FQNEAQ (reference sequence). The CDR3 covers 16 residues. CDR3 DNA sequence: TGTGCCAGCAGCTTAGCCGCTAGCGGGATGTACAATGAGCAGTTCTTC. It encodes CASSLAASGMYNEQFF.

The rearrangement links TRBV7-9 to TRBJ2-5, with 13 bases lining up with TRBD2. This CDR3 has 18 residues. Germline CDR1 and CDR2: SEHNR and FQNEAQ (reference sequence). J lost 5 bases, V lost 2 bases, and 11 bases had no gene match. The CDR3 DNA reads TGTGCCAGCAGCTTATTGGGGGGGACTAGCGGGGCTCCGGAGACCCAGTACTTC. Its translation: CASSLLGGTSGAPETQYF.

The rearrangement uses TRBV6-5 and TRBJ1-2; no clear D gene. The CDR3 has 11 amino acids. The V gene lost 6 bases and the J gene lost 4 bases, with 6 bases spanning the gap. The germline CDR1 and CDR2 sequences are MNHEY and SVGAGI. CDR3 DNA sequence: TGTGCCAGCAGGACACTCTATGGCTACACCTTC. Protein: CASRTLYGYTF.

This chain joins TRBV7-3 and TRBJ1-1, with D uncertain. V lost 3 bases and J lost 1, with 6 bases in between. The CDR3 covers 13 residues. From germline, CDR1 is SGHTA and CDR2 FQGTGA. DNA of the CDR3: TGTGCCAGCAGCTTGAACGGGAACACTGAAGCTTTCTTT. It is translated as CASSLNGNTEAFF.

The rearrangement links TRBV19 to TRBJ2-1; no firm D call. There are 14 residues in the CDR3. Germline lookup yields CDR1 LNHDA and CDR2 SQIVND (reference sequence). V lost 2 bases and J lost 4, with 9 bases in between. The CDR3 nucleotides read TGTGCCAGTAGTATACTGCCGATGTACAATGAGCAGTTCTTC. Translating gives CASSILPMYNEQFF.

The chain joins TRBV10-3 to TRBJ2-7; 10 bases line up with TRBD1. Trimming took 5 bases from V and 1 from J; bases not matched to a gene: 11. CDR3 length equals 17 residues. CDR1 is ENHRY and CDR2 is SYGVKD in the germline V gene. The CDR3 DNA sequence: TGTGCCATCAGTCTTTGGACAGGGGGTAGAGGGTCCTACGAGCAGTACTTC. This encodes CAISLWTGGRGSYEQYF.

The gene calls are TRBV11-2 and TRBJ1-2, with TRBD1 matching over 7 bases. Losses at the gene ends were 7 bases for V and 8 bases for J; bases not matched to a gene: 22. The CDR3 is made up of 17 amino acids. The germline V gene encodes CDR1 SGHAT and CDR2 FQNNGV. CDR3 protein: CASTEQGSLRGVKGYTF. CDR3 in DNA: TGTGCCAGCACCGAACAGGGGTCCTTGAGGGGAGTGAAGGGCTACACCTTC.